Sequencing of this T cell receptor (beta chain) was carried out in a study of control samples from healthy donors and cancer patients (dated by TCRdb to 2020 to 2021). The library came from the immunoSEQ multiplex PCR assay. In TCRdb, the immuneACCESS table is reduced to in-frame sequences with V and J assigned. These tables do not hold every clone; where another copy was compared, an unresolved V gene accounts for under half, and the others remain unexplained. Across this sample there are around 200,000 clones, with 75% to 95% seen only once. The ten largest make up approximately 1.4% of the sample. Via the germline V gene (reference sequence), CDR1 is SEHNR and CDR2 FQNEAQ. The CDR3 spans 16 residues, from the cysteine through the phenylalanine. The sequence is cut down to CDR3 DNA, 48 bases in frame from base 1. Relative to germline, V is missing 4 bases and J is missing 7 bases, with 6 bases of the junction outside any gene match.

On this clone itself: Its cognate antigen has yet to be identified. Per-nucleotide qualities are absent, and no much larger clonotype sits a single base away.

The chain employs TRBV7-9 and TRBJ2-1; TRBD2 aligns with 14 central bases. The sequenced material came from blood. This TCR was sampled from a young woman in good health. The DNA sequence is TGTGCCAGCAGCTCACCGGGACTAGCGGGAGTAAATGAGCAGTTCTTC. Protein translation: CASSSPGLAGVNEQFF.